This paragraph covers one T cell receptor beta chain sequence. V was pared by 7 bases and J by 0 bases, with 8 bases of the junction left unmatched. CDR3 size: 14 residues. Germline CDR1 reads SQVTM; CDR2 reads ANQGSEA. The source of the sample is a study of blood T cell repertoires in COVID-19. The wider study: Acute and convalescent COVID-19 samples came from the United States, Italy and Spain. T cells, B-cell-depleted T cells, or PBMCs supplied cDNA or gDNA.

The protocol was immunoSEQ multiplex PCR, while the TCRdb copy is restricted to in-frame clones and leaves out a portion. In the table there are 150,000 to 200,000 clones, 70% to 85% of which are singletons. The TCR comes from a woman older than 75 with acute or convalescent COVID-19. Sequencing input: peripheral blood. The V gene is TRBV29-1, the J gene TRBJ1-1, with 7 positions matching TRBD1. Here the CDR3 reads CSGNTGVLNTEAFF. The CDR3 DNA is TGCAGCGGAAATACAGGGGTGCTGAACACTGAAGCTTTCTTT.